The next 31 T cell receptor beta chains were all read from a single sample in a study of long-term antiretroviral therapy in people with HIV. Researchers report immunoSEQ v3.0 was run at survey level. TCRdb's copy holds only in-frame clones and misses some; the assay was immunoSEQ multiplex PCR. Here the sample spans more than 15,000 clones, around nine tenths being singletons. Material: unsorted PBMCs, obtained 0.3 years after starting antiretroviral therapy. The source of these receptors is a man in his 60s with HIV.

The chain uses TRBV6-5 and TRBJ1-1; the D is unclear. This CDR3 is built from 12 residues. Trimming pared 0 bases from V and 10 bases from J, leaving 9 bases between. Germline CDR1 reads MNHEY; CDR2 reads SVGAGI. Written as DNA, the CDR3 is TGTGCCAGCAGTTACTCGCAGGAAACAGCTTTCTTT. It is translated as CASSYSQETAFF.

This rearrangement joins TRBV6-6 to TRBJ1-2; D perhaps matches TRBD1 (6 bases). This CDR3 spans 15 amino acids. Per germline, CDR1 MNHNY and CDR2 SVGAGI (reference sequence). V was trimmed by 7 bases and J by 6 bases, leaving 21 bases between them. The CDR3 region is CASNWDGGGGNGYTF. The DNA for the CDR3 is TGTGCCAGCAACTGGGATGGAGGGGGTGGTAATGGCTACACCTTC.

This CDR3 reads CASTHGAEYNSPLHF. The CDR3 nucleotides read TGTGCCAGCACTCACGGGGCAGAGTATAATTCACCCCTCCACTTT. The chain joins TRBV2 to TRBJ1-6; a possible D gene is TRBD1 (5 bases). V was cut by 7 bases and J by 4 bases, with 14 bases left in between. Germline lookup yields CDR1 SNHLY and CDR2 FYNNEI. The CDR3 loop spans 15 amino acids.

The J gene is TRBJ2-5, the V gene TRBV29-1, with unresolved D. Germline CDR1 is SQVTM and CDR2 is ANQGSEA. There are 14 residues in the CDR3. The V and J ends lost 4 bases and 4 bases respectively, with 16 bases between them. CDR3 in DNA: TGCAGCGTTGGAATTCTAGTACCATCAGAGACCCAGTACTTC. Protein: CSVGILVPSETQYF.

This clone came up once. V usage is TRBV30 and J usage is TRBJ1-2; D is undetermined. The CDR3 contains 13 residues. Germline V gives CDR1 GTSNPN, CDR2 SVGIG (reference sequence). V lost 0 bases and J lost 2, with 7 bases in between. The CDR3 nucleotides read TGTGCCTGGAGTGTAGGGCCCAACTATGGCTACACCTTC. It codes for CAWSVGPNYGYTF. Combining the CDR3 with reference TRBV30 and TRBJ1-2 gives the whole variable domain SQTIHQWPATLVQPVGSPLSLECTVEGTSNPNLYWYRQAAGRGLQLLFYSVGIGQISSEVPQNLSASRPQDRQFILSSKKLLLSDSGFYLCAWSVGPNYGYTFGSGTRLTVV.

The V gene is TRBV5-1, the J gene TRBJ2-7, with D possibly TRBD1 on 6 matching bases. From germline, CDR1 is SGHRS and CDR2 YFSETQ. The CDR3 consists of 15 residues. V was cut by 2 bases and J by 5 bases, with 17 bases left in between. CDR3 amino acids: CASSFQLGAADEQYF. In nucleotides, the CDR3 is TGCGCCAGCAGCTTTCAACTGGGGGCGGCGGACGAGCAGTACTTC. Full variable domain (missing parts from reference TRBV5-1 and TRBJ2-7): KAGVTQTPRYLIKTRGQQVTLSCSPISGHRSVSWYQQTPGQGLQFLFEYFSETQRNKGNFPGRFSGRQFSNSRSEMNVSTLELGDSALYLCASSFQLGAADEQYFGPGTRLTVT.

The table lists this clone with a count of one. The chain recombines TRBV7-9 with TRBJ1-5, with D unclear. This CDR3 spans 13 amino acids. Between the trimmed V and J ends, which lost 0 bases and 7 bases, there was a span of 7 bases. CDR1 and CDR2 from the germline V gene are SEHNR and FQNEAQ (reference sequence). The CDR3 protein is CASSLALTQPQHF. The CDR3, as DNA: TGTGCCAGCAGCTTAGCGCTTACCCAGCCCCAGCATTTT.

The V and J genes are TRBV25-1 and TRBJ2-6; perhaps TRBD1 as D (6 bases). The V end was cut by 2 bases, the J end by 1 base, with 6 bases between. Germline lookup yields CDR1 MGHDK and CDR2 SYGVNS. The length of the CDR3 is 15 residues. The CDR3 is CASSERGSGANVLTF. The CDR3, as DNA: TGTGCCAGCAGTGAAAGGGGGTCTGGGGCCAACGTCCTGACTTTC.

The rearrangement uses TRBV9 and TRBJ2-3; D is unresolved. Looked up from germline, CDR1 is SGDLS and CDR2 is YYNGEE. V was pared by 4 bases and J by 4 bases, with 7 bases between. The CDR3 loop spans 12 amino acids. CDR3 coding DNA: TGTGCCAGCAGCCCTCCCTCAGATACGCAGTATTTT. It codes for CASSPPSDTQYF.

V and J are TRBV12-5 and TRBJ2-7; the match to TRBD1 covers 10 bases. Looked up from germline, CDR1 is LGHNT and CDR2 is FRNRAP. This CDR3 comprises 13 residues. J lost 6 bases, V lost 5 bases, and 4 bases had no gene match. CDR3 region: CASGMTGGSEQYF. In nucleotides, the CDR3 is TGTGCTAGTGGTATGACAGGGGGCTCCGAGCAGTACTTC.

The V and J genes are TRBV2 and TRBJ1-5, with D uncertain. V shed 8 bases and J shed 7 bases, with 18 bases lying between them. The CDR3 sequence is 14 residues long. Germline V gives CDR1 SNHLY, CDR2 FYNNEI. The DNA of the CDR3 is TGTGCCAGCTCCGTCCAAACACTACGACAGCCCCAGCATTTT. Amino acids: CASSVQTLRQPQHF. Filled out from reference TRBV2 and TRBJ1-5, the complete variable domain reads EPEVTQTPSHQVTQMGQEVILRCVPISNHLYFYWYRQILGQKVEFLVSFYNNEISEKSEIFDDQFSVERPDGSNFTLKIRSTKLEDSAMYFCASSVQTLRQPQHFGDGTRLSIL.

This rearrangement joins TRBV5-4 to TRBJ1-3; D is unresolved. Deletions cut 2 bases from V and 0 bases from J, with 6 bases between. This CDR3 comprises 14 residues. Germline V lookup: CDR1 SGHNT, CDR2 YYREEE (reference sequence). CDR3 in amino acids: CASSLSFSGNTIYF. The CDR3 bases are TGTGCCAGCAGCTTAAGTTTCTCTGGAAACACCATATATTTT.

The chain employs TRBV9 and TRBJ2-1; D is possibly TRBD2 (6 bases). Between the trimmed V and J ends, which lost 3 bases and 7 bases, there was a span of 20 bases. Germline loops: CDR1 SGDLS, CDR2 YYNGEE. This CDR3 has 16 amino acids. The CDR3 is CASSAGEHGSRNEQFF. The CDR3 nucleotides are TGTGCCAGCAGCGCCGGAGAACACGGGAGTCGAAATGAGCAGTTCTTC.

This chain uses TRBV5-1 with TRBJ2-3; 7 nucleotides line up with TRBD2. V lost 4 bases and J lost 3; bases outside the gene matches: 5. This CDR3 is built from 14 residues. Germline loops: CDR1 SGHRS, CDR2 YFSETQ. The CDR3 protein is CASSLYGGTDTQYF. The CDR3 DNA sequence: TGCGCCAGCAGCCTTTACGGGGGGACAGATACGCAGTATTTT.

The V call is TRBV2, the J call TRBJ2-3; D unresolved. Germline V gives CDR1 SNHLY, CDR2 FYNNEI. Trimming stripped 5 bases from V and 5 bases from J, with 11 bases between. This CDR3 spans 13 amino acids. The CDR3 DNA sequence: TGTGCCAGCAGTCTCCTGCAGGAAGATACGCAGTATTTT. As protein: CASSLLQEDTQYF.

The chain is built from TRBV7-2 and TRBJ1-5, with 9 bases identical to TRBD1. The trim removed 5 bases at V and 0 bases at J, leaving 2 bases unmatched. In germline, CDR1 is SGHTA, CDR2 FQGNSA. The CDR3 is made up of 15 amino acids. CDR3 loop: CASSQGQGSNQPQHF. DNA for the CDR3: TGTGCCAGCAGCCAGGGACAGGGTAGCAATCAGCCCCAGCATTTT.

About this clone itself: At one end, the junction sequence differs from germline, possibly due to a read error. This rearrangement joins TRBV7-7 to TRBJ2-5; 9 nucleotides agree with TRBD2. The germline V gene has CDR1 SSHAT and CDR2 FNYEAQ (reference sequence). The CDR3 spans 17 residues. This CDR3 is CASSLGRSGGLGETQYF. CDR3 nucleotides: TGTGCTAGCAGCTTAGGGCGCAGCGGGGGGCTGGGGGAGACCCAGTACTTC.

The rearrangement links TRBV9 to TRBJ2-3; D unresolved. The CDR3 is 13 amino acids. CDR1 is SGDLS, CDR2 YYNGEE, per germline. V was clipped by 4 bases and J by 9 bases, with 15 bases between them. CDR3 amino acids: CASSNPDLPTQYF. CDR3 nucleotide sequence: TGTGCCAGCAGCAACCCGGACCTCCCGACGCAGTATTTT.

This clone was recorded once. This rearrangement joins TRBV6-5 to TRBJ2-1; no firm D call. CDR1 MNHEY and CDR2 SVGAGI come from the germline V gene. The CDR3 extends over 13 amino acids. V lost 2 bases and J 4 bases, leaving 6 bases between the germline ends. The CDR3 DNA reads as TGTGCCAGCAGTTACGACATTTACAATGAGCAGTTCTTC. Protein product: CASSYDIYNEQFF.

J is TRBJ2-6 and V is TRBV7-8; possibly TRBD2 for D (6 bases). V lost 2 bases and J 1 base, leaving 12 bases between the germline ends. The germline V gene has CDR1 SGHVS and CDR2 FQNEAQ. CDR3 length: 17 residues. Written as DNA, the CDR3 is TGTGCCAGCAGCTTAAGGCACAGCGGGTCTGGGGCCAACGTCCTGACTTTC. Translation: CASSLRHSGSGANVLTF.

Only a few counts were recorded for this clone. The V gene is TRBV11-1, the J gene TRBJ1-2; no clear D. Trimming stripped 5 bases from V and 5 bases from J, with 18 bases between. This CDR3 is 15 amino acids long. Germline V gives CDR1 SGHAT, CDR2 FQDESV (reference sequence). The CDR3 loop is CASSQGWADDYGYTF. Written as DNA, the CDR3 is TGTGCCAGCAGCCAAGGTTGGGCAGATGATTATGGCTACACCTTC.

V is TRBV23-1 and J is TRBJ1-5; no reliable D call. TRBV23-1 is flagged as an ORF with uncertain function. The CDR3 spans 18 residues. V dropped 0 bases and J dropped 0 bases, with 15 bases sitting between them. The CDR3 is CASSQSRTGLYSNQPQHF. CDR3 DNA: TGCGCCAGCAGTCAATCGCGTACCGGACTTTATAGCAATCAGCCCCAGCATTTT.

The chain joins TRBV30 to TRBJ2-3, with D possibly matching TRBD1 (5 bases). The germline V gene has CDR1 GTSNPN and CDR2 SVGIG (reference sequence). With 0 bases removed from V and 3 bases from J, the gap between germline ends came to 7 bases. This CDR3 contains 13 residues. CDR3 bases: TGTGCCTGGAGTGTCAGACAGACAGATACGCAGTATTTT. It translates to CAWSVRQTDTQYF.

The DNA for the CDR3 is TGTGCCAGCAGTTCGGGACCCCAACAAGAGACCCAGTACTTC. It encodes CASSSGPQQETQYF. J is TRBJ2-5 and V is TRBV11-2, with D perhaps assigned TRBD1 or TRBD2 (5 bases each). The germline V gene has CDR1 SGHAT and CDR2 FQNNGV. This CDR3 has 14 amino acids. V was pared by 6 bases and J by 2 bases, with 13 bases between.

The rearrangement uses TRBV5-1 and TRBJ2-7, with unresolved D. The V end was cut by 2 bases, the J end by 3 bases, with 9 bases between. Germline assignment: CDR1 SGHRS and CDR2 YFSETQ. CDR3 length equals 13 residues. CDR3 in amino acids: CASSFGTNYEQYF. In nucleotides, the CDR3 is TGCGCCAGCAGCTTCGGAACAAACTACGAGCAGTACTTC.

The rearrangement uses TRBV14 and TRBJ1-1; D is possibly TRBD1 (5 bases). Between the trimmed V and J ends, which lost 4 bases and 5 bases, there was a span of 17 bases. The CDR3 is made up of 15 amino acids. Germline CDR1 SGHDN, CDR2 FVKESK. Written as DNA, the CDR3 is TGTGCCAGCAGCCGGGGACCGACCGGGGGAACTGAAGCTTTCTTT. It encodes CASSRGPTGGTEAFF.

This clone was counted once. This chain uses TRBV5-1 with TRBJ1-1, with D uncertain. The length of the CDR3 is 15 residues. The V gene's germline CDR1 is SGHRS and CDR2 YFSETQ. Trimming removed 2 bases at V and 1 base at J, with 12 bases between. The CDR3 is CASSFYPPENTEAFF. The CDR3 nucleotides read TGCGCCAGCAGCTTCTACCCCCCAGAGAACACTGAAGCTTTCTTT.

The rearrangement joins TRBV19 to TRBJ2-7; D possibly uses TRBD1 or TRBD2 (5 bases each). CDR3 length: 12 amino acids. V was clipped by 8 bases and J by 2 bases, with 10 bases between them. CDR1 and CDR2 (germline): LNHDA, SQIVND (reference sequence). The DNA of the CDR3 is TGTGCCAGTGGGGACCAAGCCTACGAGCAGTACTTC. It codes for CASGDQAYEQYF.

This clone was seen more than once but under ten times. The chain recombines TRBV20-1 with TRBJ1-2, with a weak D call TRBD1 (6 bases). The CDR3 loop spans 11 amino acids. V lost 3 bases and J 6 bases, leaving 8 bases between the germline ends. The germline gives CDR1 DFQATT, CDR2 SNEGSKA (reference sequence). CDR3 bases: TGCAGTGCTAGCCCAGGGGATGGCTACACCTTC. This gives the protein CSASPGDGYTF.

As regards this clone: A read error may produce the germline difference seen at one junction end. J is TRBJ1-2 and V is TRBV7-2; no definite D call. CDR3 length: 14 amino acids. From germline, CDR1 is SGHTA and CDR2 FQGNSA. CDR3 in amino acids: CASSLGVGTPLGSF. The CDR3 DNA reads TGTGCCAGCAGCTTAGGGGTAGGAACGCCATTAGGGTCCTTC.

The rearrangement uses TRBV28 and TRBJ2-3; D perhaps matches TRBD2 (7 bases). The CDR3 runs to 15 residues. With 8 bases removed from V and 6 bases from J, the gap between germline ends came to 21 bases. The germline V gene has CDR1 MDHEN and CDR2 SYDVKM. As DNA, the CDR3 is TGTGCCAGCTCTAAGTACGCGGGGGCTTTGGATACGCAGTATTTT. Translated, it gives CASSKYAGALDTQYF.